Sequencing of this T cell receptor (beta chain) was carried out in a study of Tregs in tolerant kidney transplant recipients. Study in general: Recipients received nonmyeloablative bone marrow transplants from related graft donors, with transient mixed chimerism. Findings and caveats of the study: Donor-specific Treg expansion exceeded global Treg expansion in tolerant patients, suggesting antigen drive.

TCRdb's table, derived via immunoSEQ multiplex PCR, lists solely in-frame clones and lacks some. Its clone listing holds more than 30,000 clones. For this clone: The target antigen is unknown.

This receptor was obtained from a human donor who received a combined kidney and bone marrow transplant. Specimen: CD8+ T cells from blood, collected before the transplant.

CDR3 DNA (partial): TGTGCCAGTAGTATTTGGAGCGGGAGAAGAGATGAG. As protein: CASSIWSGRRDE. The entire CDR3 reads CASSIWSGRRDEQFF. The chain combines TRBV19 with TRBJ2-1; 8 bases map to TRBD2. With the read ending 3 residues before the CDR3 end, the germline J gene is used to fill in that end. Unmatched junction bases numbered 9, after V lost 3 bases and J lost 8 bases. The CDR3 is 15 residues long. The V gene's germline CDR1 is LNHDA and CDR2 SQIVND (reference sequence).